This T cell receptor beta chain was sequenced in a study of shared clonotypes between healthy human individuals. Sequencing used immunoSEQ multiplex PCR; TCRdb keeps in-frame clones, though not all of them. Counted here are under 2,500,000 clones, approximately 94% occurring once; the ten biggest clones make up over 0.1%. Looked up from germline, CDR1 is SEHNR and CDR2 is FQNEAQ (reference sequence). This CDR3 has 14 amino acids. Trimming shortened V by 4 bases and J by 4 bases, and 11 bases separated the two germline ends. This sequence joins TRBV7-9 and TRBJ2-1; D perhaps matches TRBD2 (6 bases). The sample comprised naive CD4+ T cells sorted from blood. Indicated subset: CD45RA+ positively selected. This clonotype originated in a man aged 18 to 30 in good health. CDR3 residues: CASSSSGLYNEQFF. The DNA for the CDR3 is TGTGCCAGCAGCTCGAGCGGACTATACAATGAGCAGTTCTTC.